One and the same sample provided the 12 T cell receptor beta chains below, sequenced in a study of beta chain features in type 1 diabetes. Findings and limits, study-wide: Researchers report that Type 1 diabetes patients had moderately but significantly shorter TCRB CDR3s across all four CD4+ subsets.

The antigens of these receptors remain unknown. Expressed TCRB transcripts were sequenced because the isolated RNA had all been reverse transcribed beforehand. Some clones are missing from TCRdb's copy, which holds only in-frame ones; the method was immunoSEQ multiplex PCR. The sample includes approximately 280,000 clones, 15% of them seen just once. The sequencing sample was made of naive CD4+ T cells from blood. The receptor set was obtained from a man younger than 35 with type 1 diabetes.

The CDR3 coding sequence is TGTGCCAGCAGCGGACAGGGGACGTTGGAGACCCAGTACTTC. This encodes CASSGQGTLETQYF. The chain couples TRBV9 to TRBJ2-5; 8 bases line up with TRBD1. The CDR3 consists of 14 residues. V trimming: 3 bases; J trimming: 5 bases; junction bases outside the gene matches: 6. Germline V gives CDR1 SGDLS, CDR2 YYNGEE.

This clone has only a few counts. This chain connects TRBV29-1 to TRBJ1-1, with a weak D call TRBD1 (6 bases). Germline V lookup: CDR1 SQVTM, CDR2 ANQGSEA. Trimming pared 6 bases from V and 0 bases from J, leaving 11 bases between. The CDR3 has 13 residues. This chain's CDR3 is CSVGQLLNTEAFF. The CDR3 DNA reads TGCAGCGTCGGACAGCTTTTGAACACTGAAGCTTTCTTT.

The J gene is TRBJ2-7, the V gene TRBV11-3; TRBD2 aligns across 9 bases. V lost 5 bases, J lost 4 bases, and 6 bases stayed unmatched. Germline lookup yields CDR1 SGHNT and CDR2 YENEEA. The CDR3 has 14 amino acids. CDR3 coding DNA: TGTGCCAGCAGCCGTCCGGGACTAGCTTACGAGCAGTACTTC. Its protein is CASSRPGLAYEQYF.

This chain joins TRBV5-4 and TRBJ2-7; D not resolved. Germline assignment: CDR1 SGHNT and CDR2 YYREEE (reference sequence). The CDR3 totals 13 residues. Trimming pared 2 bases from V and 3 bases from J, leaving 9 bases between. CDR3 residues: CASSFERNYEQYF. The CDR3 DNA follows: TGTGCCAGCAGCTTTGAGAGAAACTACGAGCAGTACTTC.

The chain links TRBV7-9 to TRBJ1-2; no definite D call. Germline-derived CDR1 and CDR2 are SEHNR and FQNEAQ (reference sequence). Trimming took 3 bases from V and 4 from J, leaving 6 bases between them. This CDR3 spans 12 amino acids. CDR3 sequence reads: CASSFDSYGYTF. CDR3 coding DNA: TGTGCCAGCAGCTTCGACTCCTATGGCTACACCTTC.

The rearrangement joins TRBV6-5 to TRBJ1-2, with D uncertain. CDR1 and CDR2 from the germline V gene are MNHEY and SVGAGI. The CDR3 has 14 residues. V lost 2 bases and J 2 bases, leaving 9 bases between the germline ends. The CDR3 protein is CASSYTRANYGYTF. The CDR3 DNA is TGTGCCAGCAGTTACACGAGGGCCAACTATGGCTACACCTTC.

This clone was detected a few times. CDR3 coding DNA: TGTGCCAGCAGCCCGGGACAGTTAGCAGATACGCAGTATTTT. This gives the protein CASSPGQLADTQYF. This rearrangement joins TRBV28 to TRBJ2-3; 7 positions agree with TRBD1. Trimming cost V 6 bases and J 4 bases; bases outside gene matches: 7. The CDR3 runs to 14 residues. Germline CDR1 and CDR2: MDHEN and SYDVKM.

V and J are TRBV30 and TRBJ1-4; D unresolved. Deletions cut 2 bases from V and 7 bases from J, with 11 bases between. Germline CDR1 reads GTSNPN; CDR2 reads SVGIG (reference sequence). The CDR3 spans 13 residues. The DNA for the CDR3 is TGTGCCTGGAGTCGGAACGCGGGTGAAAAACTGTTTTTT. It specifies CAWSRNAGEKLFF.

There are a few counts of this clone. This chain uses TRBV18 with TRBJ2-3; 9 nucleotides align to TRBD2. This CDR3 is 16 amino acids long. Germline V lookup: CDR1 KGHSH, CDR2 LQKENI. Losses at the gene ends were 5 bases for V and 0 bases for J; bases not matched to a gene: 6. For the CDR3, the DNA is TGTGCCAGCTCAACGACTAGCGGCTATAGCACAGATACGCAGTATTTT. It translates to CASSTTSGYSTDTQYF.

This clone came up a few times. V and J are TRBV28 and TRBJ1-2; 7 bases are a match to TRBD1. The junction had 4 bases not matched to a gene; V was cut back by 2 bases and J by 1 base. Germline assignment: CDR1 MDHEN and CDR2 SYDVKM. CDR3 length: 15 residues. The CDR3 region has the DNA TGTGCCAGCAGTTTAGGGGCAGGGGGTAACTATGGCTACACCTTC. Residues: CASSLGAGGNYGYTF.

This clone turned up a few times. The CDR3 sequence: CSVDKYAGGEYGYTF. The CDR3 DNA reads as TGCAGCGTTGATAAATACGCAGGGGGCGAATATGGCTACACCTTC. The V and J genes are TRBV29-1 and TRBJ1-2, with 8 bases matching TRBD1. Germline CDR1 and CDR2: SQVTM and ANQGSEA. The CDR3 runs to 15 residues. V lost 3 bases, J lost 5 bases, and 11 bases stayed unmatched.

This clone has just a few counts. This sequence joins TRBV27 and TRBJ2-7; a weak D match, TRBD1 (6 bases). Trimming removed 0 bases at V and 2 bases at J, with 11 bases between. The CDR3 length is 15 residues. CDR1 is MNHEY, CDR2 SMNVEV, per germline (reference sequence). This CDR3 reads CASSLSYPGAYEQYF. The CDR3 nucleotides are TGTGCCAGCAGTTTATCGTACCCAGGGGCCTACGAGCAGTACTTC.